This TCR beta chain was identified in a study of identical twins. There were only healthy Caucasians among the donors. The CDR3 has 13 residues. The V and J ends lost 5 bases and 4 bases, in that order; junction bases with no gene match: 3. Germline CDR1 LNHNV, CDR2 YYDKDF (reference sequence). Unique molecular identifiers were present on cDNA, and template switching added a universal primer site. TCRdb re-analysed the 5' RACE reads in MiXCR, keeping a single row per CDR3 protein. The table has hundreds of thousands of distinct CDR3 sequences, around 20% seen once. The same sample was also studied in work on T cells expressing NK-cell markers.

The chain has TRBV15 and TRBJ2-5; 8 nucleotides agree with TRBD2. Sequenced input: PBMCs. The origin of this receptor is a young woman in good health. The CDR3 region is CATSSGGSETQYF. In DNA, the CDR3 is TGTGCCACCAGCTCGGGAGGGTCAGAGACCCAGTACTTC.